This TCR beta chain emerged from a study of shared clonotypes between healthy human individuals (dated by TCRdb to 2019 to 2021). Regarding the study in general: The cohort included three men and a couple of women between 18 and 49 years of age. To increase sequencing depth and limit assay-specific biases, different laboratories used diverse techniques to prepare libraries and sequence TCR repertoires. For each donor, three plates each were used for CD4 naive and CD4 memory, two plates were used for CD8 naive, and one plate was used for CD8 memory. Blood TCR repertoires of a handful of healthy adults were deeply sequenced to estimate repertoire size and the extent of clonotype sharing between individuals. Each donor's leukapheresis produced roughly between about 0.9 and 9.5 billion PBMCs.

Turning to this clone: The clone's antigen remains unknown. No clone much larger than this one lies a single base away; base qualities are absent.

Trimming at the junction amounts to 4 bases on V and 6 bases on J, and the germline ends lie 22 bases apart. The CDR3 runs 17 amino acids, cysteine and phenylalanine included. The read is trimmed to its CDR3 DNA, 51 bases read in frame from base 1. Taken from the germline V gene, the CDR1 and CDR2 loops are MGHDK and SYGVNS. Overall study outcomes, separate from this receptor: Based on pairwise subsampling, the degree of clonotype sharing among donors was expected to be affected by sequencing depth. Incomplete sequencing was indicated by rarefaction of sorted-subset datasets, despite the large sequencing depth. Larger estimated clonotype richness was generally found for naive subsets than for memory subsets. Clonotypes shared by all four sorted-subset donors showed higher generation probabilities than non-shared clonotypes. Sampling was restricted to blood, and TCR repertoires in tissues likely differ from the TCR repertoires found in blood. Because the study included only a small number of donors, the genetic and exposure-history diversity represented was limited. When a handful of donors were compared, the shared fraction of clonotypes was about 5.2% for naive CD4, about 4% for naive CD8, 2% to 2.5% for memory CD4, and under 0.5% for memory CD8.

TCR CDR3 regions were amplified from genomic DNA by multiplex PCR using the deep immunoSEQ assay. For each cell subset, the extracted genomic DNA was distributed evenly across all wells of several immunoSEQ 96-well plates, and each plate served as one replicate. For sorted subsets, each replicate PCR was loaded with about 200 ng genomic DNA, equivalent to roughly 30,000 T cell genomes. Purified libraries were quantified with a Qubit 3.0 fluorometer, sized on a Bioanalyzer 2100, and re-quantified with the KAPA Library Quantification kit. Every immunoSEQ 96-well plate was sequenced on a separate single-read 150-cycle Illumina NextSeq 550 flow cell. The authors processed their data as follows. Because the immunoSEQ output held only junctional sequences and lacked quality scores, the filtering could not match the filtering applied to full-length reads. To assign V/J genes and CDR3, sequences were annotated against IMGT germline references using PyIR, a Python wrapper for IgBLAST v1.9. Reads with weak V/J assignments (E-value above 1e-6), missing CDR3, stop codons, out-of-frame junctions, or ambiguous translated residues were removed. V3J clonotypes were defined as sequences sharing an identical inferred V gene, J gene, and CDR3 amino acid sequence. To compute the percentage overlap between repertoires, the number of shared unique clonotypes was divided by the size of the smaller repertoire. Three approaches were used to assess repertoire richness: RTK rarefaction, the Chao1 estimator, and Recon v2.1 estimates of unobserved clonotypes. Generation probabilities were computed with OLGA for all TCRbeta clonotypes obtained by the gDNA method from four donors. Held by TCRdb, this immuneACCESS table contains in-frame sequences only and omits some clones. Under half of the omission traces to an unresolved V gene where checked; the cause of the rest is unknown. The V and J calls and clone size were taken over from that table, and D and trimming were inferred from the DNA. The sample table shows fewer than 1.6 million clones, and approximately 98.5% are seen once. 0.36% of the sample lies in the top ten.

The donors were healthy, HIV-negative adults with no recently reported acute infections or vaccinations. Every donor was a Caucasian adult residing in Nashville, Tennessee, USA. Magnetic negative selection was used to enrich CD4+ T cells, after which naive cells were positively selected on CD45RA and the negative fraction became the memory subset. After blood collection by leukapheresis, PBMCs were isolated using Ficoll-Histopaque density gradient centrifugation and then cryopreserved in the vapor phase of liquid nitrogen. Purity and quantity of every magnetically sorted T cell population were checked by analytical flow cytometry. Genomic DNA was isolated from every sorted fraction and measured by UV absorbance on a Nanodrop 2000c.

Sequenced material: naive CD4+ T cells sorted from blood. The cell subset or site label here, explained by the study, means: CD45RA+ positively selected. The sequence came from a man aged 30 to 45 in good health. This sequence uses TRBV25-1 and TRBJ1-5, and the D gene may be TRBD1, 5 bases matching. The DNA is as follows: TGTGCCAGCAGTGTGGGGGTTGGACCCCGGATAAGTCAGCCCCAGCATTTT. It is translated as CASSVGVGPRISQPQHF.